This entry features one T cell receptor beta chain sequence. The CDR3 runs to 16 residues. Germline assignment: CDR1 SGHTA and CDR2 FQGTGA. With 5 bases removed from V and 0 bases from J, the gap between germline ends came to 16 bases. This sample stems from a study of blood T cell repertoires in COVID-19. About the study: Material from acute and convalescent COVID-19 was sourced from the United States, Italy and Spain. Nucleic acid was either cDNA or gDNA, and it came from T cells, B-cell-depleted T cells, or PBMCs.

The authors' processing: The assay estimated nucleated cells by amplifying reference gene primers. TCRdb keeps only in-frame clones here, not all; method: immunoSEQ multiplex PCR. That table gives V, J and clone size, and the DNA gave D and trimming. The data hold about 77,000 clones, with about 80% observed a single time. Sequencing was performed on peripheral blood. This receptor was obtained from a woman in her seventies with acute or convalescent COVID-19. This chain joins TRBV7-3 and TRBJ1-1, with D perhaps matching TRBD1 (6 bases). CDR3: CASSPQGGGVNTEAFF. The CDR3 coding sequence is TGTGCCAGCAGCCCACAGGGTGGTGGGGTGAACACTGAAGCTTTCTTT.